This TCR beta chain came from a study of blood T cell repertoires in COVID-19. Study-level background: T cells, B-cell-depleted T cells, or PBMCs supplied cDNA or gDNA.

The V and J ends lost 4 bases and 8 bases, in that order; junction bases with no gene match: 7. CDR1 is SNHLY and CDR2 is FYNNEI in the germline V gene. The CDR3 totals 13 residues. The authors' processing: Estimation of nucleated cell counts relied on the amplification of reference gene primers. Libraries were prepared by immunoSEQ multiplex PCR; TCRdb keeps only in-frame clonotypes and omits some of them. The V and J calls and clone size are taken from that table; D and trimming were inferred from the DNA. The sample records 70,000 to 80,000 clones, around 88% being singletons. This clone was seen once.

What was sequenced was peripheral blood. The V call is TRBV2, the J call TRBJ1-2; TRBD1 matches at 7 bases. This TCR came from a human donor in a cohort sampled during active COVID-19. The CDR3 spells CASSALDRLGYTF. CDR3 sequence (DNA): TGTGCCAGCAGTGCTCTGGACAGGCTCGGCTACACCTTC.